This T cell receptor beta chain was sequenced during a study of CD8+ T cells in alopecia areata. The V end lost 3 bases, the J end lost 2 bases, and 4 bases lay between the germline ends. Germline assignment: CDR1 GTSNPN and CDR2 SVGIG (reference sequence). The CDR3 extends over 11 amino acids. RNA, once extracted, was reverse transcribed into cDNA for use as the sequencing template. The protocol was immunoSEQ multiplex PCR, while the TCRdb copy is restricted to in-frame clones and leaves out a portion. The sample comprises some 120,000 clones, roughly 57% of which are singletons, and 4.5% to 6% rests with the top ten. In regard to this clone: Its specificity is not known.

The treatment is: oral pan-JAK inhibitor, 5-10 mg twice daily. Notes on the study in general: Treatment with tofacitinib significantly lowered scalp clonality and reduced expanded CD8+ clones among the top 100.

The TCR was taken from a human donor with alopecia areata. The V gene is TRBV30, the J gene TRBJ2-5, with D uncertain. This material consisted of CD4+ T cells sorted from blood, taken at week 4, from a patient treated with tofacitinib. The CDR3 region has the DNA TGTGCCTGGAGCACTCAAGAGACCCAGTACTTC. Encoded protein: CAWSTQETQYF.